One and the same sample provided the 21 T cell receptor beta chains below, sequenced in a study of beta chain features in type 1 diabetes. Regarding the study as a whole: Shorter TCRB CDR3s, moderately but significantly so, were found in Type 1 diabetes patients in all four CD4+ subsets.

Their cognate antigens are unknown. The whole isolated RNA underwent reverse transcription, so sequencing captured expressed TCRB transcripts. The repertoire was sequenced with immunoSEQ multiplex PCR; TCRdb's copy has only in-frame clones and lacks some. The sample shows about 240,000 clones, around 14% of them seen only once. The specimen was naive CD4+ T cells from blood. Receptors were obtained from a man aged 30-40 years with type 1 diabetes.

The rearrangement uses TRBV6-5 and TRBJ1-1, with D perhaps matching TRBD1 (5 bases). The CDR3 sequence is 12 residues long. With 5 bases removed from V and 7 bases from J, the gap between germline ends came to 11 bases. Looked up from germline, CDR1 is MNHEY and CDR2 is SVGAGI. CDR3 sequence reads: CASSRDQGEAFF. The CDR3 bases are TGTGCCAGCAGTAGAGACCAGGGTGAAGCTTTCTTT.

This clone was observed a handful of times. J is TRBJ2-2 and V is TRBV5-4, with 7 bases lining up with TRBD2. CDR3 length: 14 amino acids. The J segment lost 6 bases and the V segment lost 0 bases, leaving 2 bases of the junction unmatched. Germline V lookup: CDR1 SGHNT, CDR2 YYREEE (reference sequence). CDR3 DNA sequence: TGTGCCAGCAGCTTGGATGGGGGGGCCGGGGAGCTGTTTTTT. Residues: CASSLDGGAGELFF.

The V and J genes are TRBV5-1 and TRBJ2-3, with a weak D call TRBD2 (6 bases). Germline V gene sequence: CDR1 SGHRS, CDR2 YFSETQ. There are 15 residues in the CDR3. The ends were cut back, 7 bases at V and 5 bases at J, with 20 bases in the middle. As DNA, the CDR3 is TGCGCCAGCTGTTTTAGCGGACGTCCGGGAGATACGCAGTATTTT. Translating gives CASCFSGRPGDTQYF.

This clone was counted only a few times. V gene TRBV9 combines with J gene TRBJ2-3; D unclear. The CDR3 length is 15 residues. Looked up from germline, CDR1 is SGDLS and CDR2 is YYNGEE. Between the trimmed V and J ends, which lost 4 bases and 6 bases, there was a span of 18 bases. For the CDR3, the DNA is TGTGCCAGCAGCCTCGCCCCGATAGAGGCGGATACGCAGTATTTT. Encoded protein: CASSLAPIEADTQYF.

Only a few counts were recorded for this clone. The genes are TRBV19 and TRBJ2-3; weak D call: TRBD1 (6 bases). This CDR3 has 15 residues. Trimming stripped 10 bases from V and 4 bases from J, with 21 bases between. CDR1 LNHDA and CDR2 SQIVND come from the germline V gene (reference sequence). DNA of the CDR3: TGTGCCACCTCACAGGGATTGCACGAAGCAGATACGCAGTATTTT. Its protein is CATSQGLHEADTQYF.

This clone was picked up a small number of times. This chain joins TRBV14 and TRBJ1-1, with D perhaps matching TRBD1 (5 bases). Deletions cut 0 bases from V and 10 bases from J, with 15 bases between. Germline CDR1 SGHDN, CDR2 FVKESK. The CDR3 length is 14 residues. The CDR3 DNA sequence: TGTGCCAGCAGCCAAGAAGCGACAGATCTAGGAGCTTTCTTT. This gives the protein CASSQEATDLGAFF.

The rearrangement joins TRBV2 to TRBJ2-1; D is perhaps TRBD2 (5 bases). The germline V and J ends were trimmed by 1 base and 3 bases, with 16 bases remaining between them. Per germline, CDR1 SNHLY and CDR2 FYNNEI. The CDR3 is made up of 17 amino acids. CDR3 DNA: TGTGCCAGCAGTGAAGGGGTTGCGGGCCCTAGCTACAATGAGCAGTTCTTC. It translates to CASSEGVAGPSYNEQFF.

This sequence joins TRBV2 and TRBJ1-5; the D is unclear. The CDR3 consists of 13 residues. The V and J ends lost 7 bases and 1 base respectively, with 8 bases between them. Per germline, CDR1 SNHLY and CDR2 FYNNEI. The CDR3 sequence: CASTLRSNQPQHF. The CDR3 DNA sequence: TGTGCCAGCACCCTCAGGAGCAATCAGCCCCAGCATTTT.

The J gene is TRBJ1-5, the V gene TRBV7-6; a weak D match, TRBD1 (5 bases). This CDR3 comprises 15 residues. CDR1 is SGHVS and CDR2 is FNYEAQ in the germline V gene. The V end was cut by 4 bases, the J end by 7 bases, with 17 bases between. CDR3 protein: CASSSGSGGSQPQHF. As DNA, the CDR3 is TGTGCCAGCAGCTCAGGATCGGGGGGTAGCCAGCCCCAGCATTTT.

V gene TRBV6-5 combines with J gene TRBJ1-5; D is uncertain. V gave up 8 bases and J gave up 4 bases, with 9 bases separating them. Germline V gene sequence: CDR1 MNHEY, CDR2 SVGAGI. The CDR3 length is 12 residues. The CDR3, as DNA: TGTGCCAGCTCGGGAGGGAATCAGCCCCAGCATTTT. This codes for CASSGGNQPQHF.

This clone was seen a few times. V gene TRBV5-4 combines with J gene TRBJ2-5; 12 bases are shared with TRBD1. V lost 2 bases to trimming and J lost 5 bases; unmatched junction nucleotides: 4. The CDR3 covers 15 residues. In germline, CDR1 is SGHNT, CDR2 YYREEE (reference sequence). The CDR3 region is CASSLGTGGTETQYF. The CDR3 DNA reads TGTGCCAGCAGCTTAGGGACAGGGGGCACGGAGACCCAGTACTTC. Using reference TRBV5-4 and TRBJ2-5 for the parts outside the CDR3, the full variable domain is ETGVTQSPTHLIKTRGQQVTLRCSSQSGHNTVSWYQQALGQGPQFIFQYYREEENGRGNFPPRFSGLQFPNYSSELNVNALELDDSALYLCASSLGTGGTETQYFGPGTRLLVL.

J is TRBJ2-3 and V is TRBV5-1; D is unclear. V was shortened by 0 bases and J by 6 bases, with 17 bases between the two germline ends. CDR3 size: 16 residues. The V gene's germline CDR1 is SGHRS and CDR2 YFSETQ. The CDR3 reads CASSLGASVSVDTQYF. Written as DNA, the CDR3 is TGCGCCAGCAGCTTGGGGGCGTCGGTGAGTGTGGATACGCAGTATTTT.

This clone showed up just a few times. The V call is TRBV25-1, the J call TRBJ1-4, with a weak D call TRBD1 (6 bases). This CDR3 region has 15 residues. From germline, CDR1 is MGHDK and CDR2 SYGVNS. V was shortened by 2 bases and J by 4 bases, with 11 bases between the two germline ends. The DNA of the CDR3 is TGTGCCAGCAGTGAAGCACAGGGATATAATGAAAAACTGTTTTTT. It encodes CASSEAQGYNEKLFF. The whole variable domain, filled in from reference TRBV25-1 and TRBJ1-4, reads EADIYQTPRYLVIGTGKKITLECSQTMGHDKMYWYQQDPGMELHLIHYSYGVNSTEKGDLSSESTVSRIRTEHFPLTLESARPSHTSQYLCASSEAQGYNEKLFFGSGTQLSVL.

This clone was counted between two and nine times. This chain connects TRBV11-3 to TRBJ2-7, with 8 bases identical to TRBD2. The CDR3 is made up of 14 amino acids. Per the germline V gene, CDR1 is SGHNT and CDR2 is YENEEA. Trimming took 3 bases from V and 2 from J; bases not matched to a gene: 3. In nucleotides, the CDR3 is TGTGCCAGCAGCTTTAGCGGGGAAACCTACGAGCAGTACTTC. It codes for CASSFSGETYEQYF.

The J gene is TRBJ2-5, the V gene TRBV5-4, with a weak D call TRBD2 (5 bases). Germline loops: CDR1 SGHNT, CDR2 YYREEE (reference sequence). This CDR3 region has 16 residues. Trimming removed 0 bases at V and 5 bases at J, with 17 bases between. This CDR3 is CASSLGAGEGRETQYF. The CDR3 region has the DNA TGTGCCAGCAGCTTGGGCGCCGGGGAAGGTCGGGAGACCCAGTACTTC.

This clone was recorded a few times. The chain links TRBV2 to TRBJ1-1; D ambiguous. The V end was cut by 3 bases, the J end by 0 bases, with 11 bases between. From germline, CDR1 is SNHLY and CDR2 FYNNEI. CDR3 length equals 15 residues. As DNA, the CDR3 is TGTGCCAGCAGTGATTCCGCAGTTATGAACACTGAAGCTTTCTTT. Translation gives CASSDSAVMNTEAFF.

The genes are TRBV2 and TRBJ2-6, with 8 bases lining up with TRBD1. After removal of 9 bases from V and 8 bases from J, the junction contained 6 bases not matched to a gene. Germline assignment: CDR1 SNHLY and CDR2 FYNNEI. CDR3 length: 13 residues. The CDR3, as DNA: TGTGCCAGTGGACAGGGAGCGACCAACGTCCTGACTTTC. The encoded protein is CASGQGATNVLTF.

In its sample, this clone was seen a few times. The rearrangement links TRBV7-2 to TRBJ1-2, with 9 bases identical to TRBD1. Germline V CDR1 and CDR2: SGHTA, FQGNSA. J was trimmed by 2 bases and V by 3 bases; bases with no gene match: 4. The CDR3 runs 15 residues. The CDR3: CASSLDRGPNYGYTF. CDR3 DNA: TGTGCCAGCAGCTTGGACAGGGGACCAAACTATGGCTACACCTTC.

The CDR3 bases are TGCGCCAGCGCCACTAGCGGGAGTTCCTACGAGCAGTACTTC. Protein: CASATSGSSYEQYF. The chain uses TRBV5-1 and TRBJ2-7, with TRBD2 identical over 11 bases. With 7 bases clipped from V and 1 base from J, the junction kept 4 bases outside the gene matches. The CDR3 runs to 14 residues. Germline CDR1 reads SGHRS; CDR2 reads YFSETQ.

This clone was found a few times. The genes are TRBV28 and TRBJ1-2, with TRBD1 matching 10 bases. V lost 10 bases, J lost 2 bases, and 7 bases stayed unmatched. The CDR3 is 14 residues long. The V gene's germline CDR1 is MDHEN and CDR2 SYDVKM. The CDR3 is CAIAGGQGNYGYTF. For the CDR3, the DNA is TGTGCCATCGCAGGGGGACAGGGGAACTATGGCTACACCTTC.

This CDR3 reads CASSWGQQQETQYF. The DNA of the CDR3 is TGTGCCAGCAGCTGGGGACAGCAACAAGAGACCCAGTACTTC. The rearrangement links TRBV7-2 to TRBJ2-5, with TRBD1 identical over 7 bases. Losses at the gene ends were 4 bases for V and 2 bases for J; bases not matched to a gene: 4. Germline CDR1 and CDR2: SGHTA and FQGNSA. The CDR3 extends over 14 amino acids.